The rows below give T cell receptor beta chains drawn from one sample of a study of T cells in Graves' hyperthyroidism and ophthalmopathy. TCRdb passed the multiplex PCR reads through MiXCR, listing each CDR3 protein once. The sample comprises 300,000 to 450,000 distinct CDR3 sequences, roughly an eighth of which are singletons, and 9.2% rests with the top ten. Sequenced sample: blood. The receptors shown here come from a woman between 18 and 30 years old with Graves' hyperthyroidism. Each CDR3 is given with its conserved first and last residue. A D gene is named only where the DNA matches it firmly. Where a row states a size, it is once, few, many or the class of an expanded clone; other rows omit it.

>-|TRBJ2-1|TRBD2|TRBV20-1
CSARGANSGGVLAYNEQFF
TGCAGTGCTAGAGGAGCGAATAGCGGGGGGGTTCTGGCCTACAATGAGCAGTTCTTC
>many|TRBJ2-7|TRBD2|TRBV2
CASRRGLADTYEQYF
TGTGCCAGCAGGCGGGGACTAGCGGATACCTACGAGCAGTACTTC
>many|TRBJ1-6|TRBD1|TRBV20-1
CSASSGTGYSPLHF
TGCAGTGCTAGCTCCGGGACAGGGTACTCACCCCTCCACTTT
>many|TRBJ2-1|-|TRBV6-2/TRBV6-3
CASRDSNEQFF
TGTGCCAGCAGAGACAGCAATGAGCAGTTCTTC
>-|TRBJ2-1|-|TRBV9
CARILETQFF
TGTGCCAGGATACTAGAGACGCAGTTCTTC
>many|TRBJ2-7|TRBD2|TRBV6-2/TRBV6-3
CASSYEVAGTYEQYF
TGTGCCAGCAGTTACGAGGTAGCGGGGACCTACGAGCAGTACTTC
>many|TRBJ2-1|TRBD2|TRBV6-5
CASSYLAGGTGNEQFF
TGTGCCAGCAGTTACCTAGCGGGAGGGACTGGCAATGAGCAGTTCTTC
>many|TRBJ2-3|-|TRBV12-3/TRBV12-4
CASTTSGLGDTQYF
TGTGCCAGCACAACATCGGGCCTAGGAGATACGCAGTATTTT
>many|TRBJ1-5|-|TRBV20-1
CSATYSSNQPQHF
TGCAGTGCTACCTACAGTAGCAATCAGCCCCAGCATTTT
>many|TRBJ2-1|-|TRBV6-1
CASSFDRNNEQFF
TGTGCCAGCAGTTTTGACCGAAACAATGAGCAGTTCTTC
>many|TRBJ1-1|-|TRBV28
CASSLWGRGTEAFF
TGTGCCAGCAGTTTATGGGGCCGGGGCACTGAAGCTTTCTTT